This T cell receptor (beta chain) was captured by sequencing in a study of cytomegalovirus exposure and HLA in healthy donors. About the research overall: Early release data held approximately 81 million unique TCRs from HLA-typed donors. Whole-study results and caveats: Donors belonging to an Asian-associated ancestry cluster reportedly showed fewer N-insertions in productive TCRs than the approximately 700-donor mean, according to what a later analysis found. Later analysis identified a missense DCLRE1C variant that was linked to TCR beta V- and J-gene trimming.

The PCR made use of 60 Vbeta and 13 Jbeta primers. Sequencing was performed with immunoSEQ multiplex PCR; in TCRdb, only in-frame clones are kept and a portion is missing. This table holds roughly 66,000 clones, less than 70% found once. Only one count was recorded for this clone. Its antigen is still unknown. After removal of 4 bases from V and 4 bases from J, the junction contained 7 bases not matched to a gene. The CDR3 runs 14 residues. Germline V gene sequence: CDR1 SGHNT, CDR2 YYREEE (reference sequence). The TCR comes from a woman in her 50s in good health and CMV-seronegative. Sequencing used PBMCs. J is TRBJ2-5 and V is TRBV5-4; 7 bases agree with TRBD2. CDR3 loop: CASSPGGTGETQYF. CDR3 nucleotides: TGTGCCAGCAGCCCCGGGGGGACGGGAGAGACCCAGTACTTC.